These T cell receptor beta chains were read from a single sample in a study of blood T cells in healthy people across ages. Each CDR3 protein is one row after TCRdb ran MiXCR on the 5' RACE reads. The profile shows about 1.4 million distinct CDR3 sequences, 59% of them singletons. Sequenced: blood. These receptors all come from a man younger than 35 in good health. Both conserved end residues are part of each CDR3. A D gene is named only where the DNA matches it firmly. A clone size is listed for some rows: how often the clone was seen (once, few, many), or a class if it is expanded.

j_call v_call d_call clone_size cdr3_aa
TRBJ2-1 TRBV29-1 TRBD2 few CSVTRTSGRGYNEQFF
TRBJ2-7 TRBV7-9 . once CASSLTGTLLAEQYF
TRBJ2-3 TRBV25-1 TRBD2 . CASSEPGLELDTQYF
TRBJ2-5 TRBV27 . . CASSLRQQGVRETQYF
TRBJ1-3 TRBV7-2 . . CASSLAGTASSAGNTIYF
TRBJ1-2 TRBV3-1 TRBD1 . CASSEIGGASYGYTF
TRBJ2-7 TRBV29-1 TRBD2 . CSVALGTSGSEQYF
TRBJ2-1 TRBV27 . few CASRGQFGQWSGEQFF
TRBJ2-1 TRBV4-1 . . CASSQLGLHPQFF
TRBJ2-3 TRBV27 TRBD2 . CASSHLAGGHTDTQYF
TRBJ2-1 TRBV12-3/TRBV12-4 . few CASTRGPEQFF
TRBJ2-5 TRBV27 TRBD2 many CASSLSGGRETQYF
TRBJ1-6 TRBV7-9 TRBD1 . CAVPRDRSSYNSPLHF